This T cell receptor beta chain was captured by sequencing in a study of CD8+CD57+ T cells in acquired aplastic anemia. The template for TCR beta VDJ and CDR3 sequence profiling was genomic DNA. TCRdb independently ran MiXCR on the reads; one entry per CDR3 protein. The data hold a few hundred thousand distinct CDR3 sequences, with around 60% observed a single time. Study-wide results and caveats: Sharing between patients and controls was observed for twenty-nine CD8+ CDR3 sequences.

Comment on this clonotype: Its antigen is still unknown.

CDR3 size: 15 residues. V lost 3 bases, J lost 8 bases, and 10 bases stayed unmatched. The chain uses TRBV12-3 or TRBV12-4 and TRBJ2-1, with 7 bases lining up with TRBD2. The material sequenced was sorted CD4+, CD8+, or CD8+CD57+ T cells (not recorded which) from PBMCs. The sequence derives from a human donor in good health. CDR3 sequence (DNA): TGTGCCAGCAGTTTGGGGGGGTCGGTATACGATGAGCAGTTCTTC. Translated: CASSLGGSVYDEQFF.